These T cell receptor beta chains were read from a single sample in a study of T cells after yellow fever vaccination. TCRdb re-derived calls from the 5' RACE reads in MiXCR, one entry per CDR3 protein. Here the sample spans hundreds of thousands of distinct CDR3 sequences, about 12% being singletons. Sequencing used PBMCs, obtained on the day of the yellow fever booster vaccination. The receptors come from a man younger than 40 who received the YFV17D yellow fever vaccine. The CDR3 runs from the conserved cysteine through the conserved F or W. A D gene is named only where the DNA matches it firmly. Where a row states a size, it is once, few, many or the class of an expanded clone; other rows omit it.

len	abundance	v_gene	d_gene	j_gene	CDR3aa	CDR3nt
14	NA	TRBV5-1	TRBD2	TRBJ2-1	CASSFQAGNNEQFF	TGCGCCAGCAGCTTTCAAGCGGGAAACAATGAGCAGTTCTTC
15	few	TRBV12-3/TRBV12-4	NA	TRBJ2-1	CASTSGRDHNNEQFF	TGTGCCAGCACCTCGGGCAGGGACCACAACAATGAGCAGTTCTTC
15	few	TRBV6-1	TRBD1	TRBJ2-1	CASSLGQGLYNEQFF	TGTGCCAGCAGTCTGGGACAGGGATTATACAATGAGCAGTTCTTC
13	few	TRBV12-3/TRBV12-4	NA	TRBJ2-3	CASSHRSSNTQYF	TGTGCCAGCAGTCACAGGAGTTCTAATACGCAGTATTTT
15	few	TRBV28	TRBD1	TRBJ2-5	CASSRDRGSEETQYF	TGTGCCAGCAGTCGGGACAGGGGTTCCGAGGAGACCCAGTACTTC
15	NA	TRBV5-6	TRBD1	TRBJ1-5	CASSLGQGVQQPQHF	TGTGCCAGCAGCTTGGGACAGGGGGTTCAACAGCCCCAGCATTTT
16	NA	TRBV7-9	NA	TRBJ1-1	CASSPSGGGGVTEAFF	TGTGCCAGCAGCCCATCTGGAGGGGGAGGGGTCACTGAAGCTTTCTTT
12	few	TRBV20-1	NA	TRBJ2-5	CSAASGGETQYF	TGCAGTGCTGCCTCCGGAGGAGAGACCCAGTACTTC
13	NA	TRBV7-2	NA	TRBJ2-5	CASSSANRGTQYF	TGTGCCAGCAGCTCCGCCAACCGGGGGACCCAGTACTTC
13	many	TRBV10-3	TRBD1	TRBJ2-1	CAISESQGDEQFF	TGTGCCATCAGTGAGTCGCAGGGGGATGAGCAGTTCTTC
17	NA	TRBV3-1	TRBD1	TRBJ1-2	CASSPGTGVTSRHGYTF	TGTGCCAGCAGCCCAGGGACAGGGGTTACCTCAAGGCATGGCTACACCTTC
14	NA	TRBV29-1	NA	TRBJ2-5	CSVDLRRGKETQYF	TGCAGCGTTGATCTACGCAGGGGTAAAGAGACCCAGTACTTC
15	few	TRBV20-1	NA	TRBJ2-7	CSASLGGVNPYEQYF	TGCAGTGCTAGTCTGGGCGGGGTTAATCCCTACGAGCAGTACTTC
15	many	TRBV7-2	NA	TRBJ2-1	CASSLAGGDYNEQFF	TGTGCCAGCAGCTTAGCGGGTGGGGATTACAATGAGCAGTTCTTC
15	few	TRBV7-2	NA	TRBJ2-3	CASSLVLGSTDTQYF	TGTGCCAGCAGCTTAGTGCTCGGAAGCACAGATACGCAGTATTTT
14	few	TRBV3-1	TRBD1	TRBJ1-2	CASSVKGTGNGYTF	TGTGCCAGCAGCGTGAAAGGGACAGGGAATGGCTACACCTTC
16	many	TRBV7-7	NA	TRBJ2-1	CASSLLEGTTLNEQFF	TGTGCCAGCAGCTTATTGGAGGGAACGACTCTTAATGAGCAGTTCTTC
16	few	TRBV19	NA	TRBJ1-5	CASSTLQGWGNQPQHF	TGTGCCAGTAGTACCCTACAGGGTTGGGGCAATCAGCCCCAGCATTTT
16	few	TRBV21-1	NA	TRBJ2-3	CASPSRRAVSTDTQYF	TGTGCCAGCCCCTCACGTAGGGCGGTGAGCACAGATACGCAGTATTTT
16	few	TRBV12-3/TRBV12-4	NA	TRBJ2-2	CASSRDSTVRPGELFF	TGTGCCAGCAGTCGGGACTCCACGGTTAGGCCCGGGGAGCTGTTTTTT
12	few	TRBV29-1	NA	TRBJ2-1	CSVDSRMNEQFF	TGCAGCGTTGATTCGCGGATGAATGAGCAGTTCTTC
12	NA	TRBV15	NA	TRBJ2-7	CATSRADYEQYF	TGTGCCACCAGCAGAGCAGACTACGAGCAGTACTTC
16	many	TRBV12-3/TRBV12-4	TRBD1	TRBJ1-5	CASSYDGTGGGQPQHF	TGTGCCAGCAGTTACGACGGGACAGGGGGCGGCCAGCCCCAGCATTTT
15	few	TRBV6-1	TRBD1	TRBJ1-4	CASSKTGEVNEKLFF	TGTGCCAGCAGTAAAACAGGGGAAGTGAATGAAAAACTGTTTTTT
16	few	TRBV11-2	NA	TRBJ1-4	CASSPLGGLGAEKLFF	TGTGCCAGCAGCCCCCTGGGCGGATTGGGTGCTGAAAAACTGTTTTTT
15	many	TRBV28	NA	TRBJ1-5	CASSDSQVGNQPQHF	TGTGCCAGCAGTGACTCACAGGTTGGAAATCAGCCCCAGCATTTT
14	few	TRBV20-1	NA	TRBJ2-1	CSASRSSGMGEQFF	TGCAGTGCTAGTCGCTCTAGTGGTATGGGTGAGCAGTTCTTC
14	few	TRBV20-1	TRBD2	TRBJ2-7	CSAPGTSGPYEQYF	TGCAGTGCTCCTGGGACTAGCGGACCCTACGAGCAGTACTTC
16	NA	TRBV14	NA	TRBJ2-2	CASSHQKNTYTGELFF	TGTGCCAGCAGCCATCAAAAAAACACCTACACCGGGGAGCTGTTTTTT
15	few	TRBV28	TRBD2	TRBJ2-3	CASSTSGGSTDTQYF	TGTGCCAGCAGTACTAGCGGGGGAAGCACAGATACGCAGTATTTT
12	NA	TRBV7-2	NA	TRBJ2-1	CASSLVPGNQFF	TGTGCCAGCAGCTTAGTTCCGGGAAACCAGTTCTTC
13	few	TRBV27	NA	TRBJ2-7	CASRQRQTYEQYF	TGTGCCAGCAGGCAGAGACAGACCTACGAGCAGTACTTC
15	few	TRBV19	NA	TRBJ2-6	CASSKGYSGANVLTF	TGTGCCAGTAGTAAGGGGTACTCTGGGGCCAACGTCCTGACTTTC
15	NA	TRBV5-1	NA	TRBJ1-1	CASSLVWTTNTEAFF	TGCGCCAGCAGCTTGGTGTGGACAACGAACACTGAAGCTTTCTTT
15	NA	TRBV6-2/TRBV6-3	TRBD2	TRBJ2-7	CASKLGLTELYEQYF	TGTGCCAGCAAACTGGGACTAACGGAGCTCTACGAGCAGTACTTC
22	few	TRBV5-1	TRBD2	TRBJ2-1	CASSSRDRKTSGPRPDYNEQFF	TGCGCCAGCAGCTCAAGGGACAGAAAGACTAGCGGTCCTAGGCCGGATTACAATGAGCAGTTCTTC
16	many	TRBV6-5	TRBD1	TRBJ2-2	CASRNRGNDGTGELFF	TGTGCCAGCAGAAACAGGGGGAATGACGGCACCGGGGAGCTGTTTTTT
14	NA	TRBV19	NA	TRBJ2-5	CASSGGPKGETQYF	TGTGCCAGTAGTGGGGGACCAAAAGGAGAGACCCAGTACTTC
11	many	TRBV28	NA	TRBJ2-1	CASTTYNEQFF	TGTGCCAGCACTACCTACAATGAGCAGTTCTTC
15	NA	TRBV20-1	NA	TRBJ1-3	CSATVGPISGNTIYF	TGCAGTGCTACCGTGGGACCGATCTCTGGAAACACCATATATTTT
14	few	TRBV30	NA	TRBJ2-3	CAWSGGAGPDTQYF	TGTGCCTGGAGTGGGGGGGCAGGGCCAGATACGCAGTATTTT
15	many	TRBV30	NA	TRBJ2-2	CAWTGVGWNTGELFF	TGTGCCTGGACCGGTGTAGGGTGGAACACCGGGGAGCTGTTTTTT
12	few	TRBV7-2	NA	TRBJ1-2	CASSLDDHGYTF	TGTGCCAGCAGCTTAGATGACCACGGCTACACCTTC
14	NA	TRBV12-3/TRBV12-4	TRBD2	TRBJ2-1	CASSPRLAGEILFF	TGTGCCAGCAGTCCCCGACTAGCGGGAGAGATCTTGTTCTTC
15	NA	TRBV12-3/TRBV12-4	NA	TRBJ2-3	CASTQRGSGADTQYF	TGTGCCAGCACCCAAAGAGGGAGTGGCGCAGATACGCAGTATTTT